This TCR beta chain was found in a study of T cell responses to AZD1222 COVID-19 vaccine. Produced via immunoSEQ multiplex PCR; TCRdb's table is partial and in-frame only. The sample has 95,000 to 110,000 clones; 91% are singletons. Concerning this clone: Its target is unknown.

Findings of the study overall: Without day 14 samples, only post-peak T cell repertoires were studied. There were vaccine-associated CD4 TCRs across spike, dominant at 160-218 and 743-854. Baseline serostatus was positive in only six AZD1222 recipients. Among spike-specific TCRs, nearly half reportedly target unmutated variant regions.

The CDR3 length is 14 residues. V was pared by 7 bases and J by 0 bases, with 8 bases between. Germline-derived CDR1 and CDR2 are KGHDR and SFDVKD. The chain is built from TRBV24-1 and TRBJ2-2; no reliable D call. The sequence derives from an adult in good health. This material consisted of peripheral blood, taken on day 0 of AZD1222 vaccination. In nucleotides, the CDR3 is TGTGCCACCAGCAGAAAGGCGAACACCGGGGAGCTGTTTTTT. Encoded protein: CATSRKANTGELFF.